This T cell receptor beta chain was sequenced during a study of T cells in localized non-small cell lung cancer. Germline V gene data show CDR1 as KGHSH and CDR2 as LQKENI. This CDR3 is built from 13 residues. With 7 bases removed from V and 7 bases from J, the gap between germline ends came to 14 bases. The data were produced by immunoSEQ multiplex PCR, yet TCRdb's version contains in-frame clones alone and is incomplete. Counted here are tens of thousands of clones, 70% to 90% occurring once; the ten biggest clones make up around 20%. The rearrangement uses TRBV18 and TRBJ2-1, with D tentatively TRBD1 (5 bases). The receptor's source is a man aged 40 to 75 with stage I squamous cell lung carcinoma. Here the sequenced sample was peripheral blood, taken before any cancer treatment. CDR3 nucleotides: TGTGCCAGCTTAGTTTCAGGGAAAAATGAGCAGTTCTTC. It translates to CASLVSGKNEQFF.